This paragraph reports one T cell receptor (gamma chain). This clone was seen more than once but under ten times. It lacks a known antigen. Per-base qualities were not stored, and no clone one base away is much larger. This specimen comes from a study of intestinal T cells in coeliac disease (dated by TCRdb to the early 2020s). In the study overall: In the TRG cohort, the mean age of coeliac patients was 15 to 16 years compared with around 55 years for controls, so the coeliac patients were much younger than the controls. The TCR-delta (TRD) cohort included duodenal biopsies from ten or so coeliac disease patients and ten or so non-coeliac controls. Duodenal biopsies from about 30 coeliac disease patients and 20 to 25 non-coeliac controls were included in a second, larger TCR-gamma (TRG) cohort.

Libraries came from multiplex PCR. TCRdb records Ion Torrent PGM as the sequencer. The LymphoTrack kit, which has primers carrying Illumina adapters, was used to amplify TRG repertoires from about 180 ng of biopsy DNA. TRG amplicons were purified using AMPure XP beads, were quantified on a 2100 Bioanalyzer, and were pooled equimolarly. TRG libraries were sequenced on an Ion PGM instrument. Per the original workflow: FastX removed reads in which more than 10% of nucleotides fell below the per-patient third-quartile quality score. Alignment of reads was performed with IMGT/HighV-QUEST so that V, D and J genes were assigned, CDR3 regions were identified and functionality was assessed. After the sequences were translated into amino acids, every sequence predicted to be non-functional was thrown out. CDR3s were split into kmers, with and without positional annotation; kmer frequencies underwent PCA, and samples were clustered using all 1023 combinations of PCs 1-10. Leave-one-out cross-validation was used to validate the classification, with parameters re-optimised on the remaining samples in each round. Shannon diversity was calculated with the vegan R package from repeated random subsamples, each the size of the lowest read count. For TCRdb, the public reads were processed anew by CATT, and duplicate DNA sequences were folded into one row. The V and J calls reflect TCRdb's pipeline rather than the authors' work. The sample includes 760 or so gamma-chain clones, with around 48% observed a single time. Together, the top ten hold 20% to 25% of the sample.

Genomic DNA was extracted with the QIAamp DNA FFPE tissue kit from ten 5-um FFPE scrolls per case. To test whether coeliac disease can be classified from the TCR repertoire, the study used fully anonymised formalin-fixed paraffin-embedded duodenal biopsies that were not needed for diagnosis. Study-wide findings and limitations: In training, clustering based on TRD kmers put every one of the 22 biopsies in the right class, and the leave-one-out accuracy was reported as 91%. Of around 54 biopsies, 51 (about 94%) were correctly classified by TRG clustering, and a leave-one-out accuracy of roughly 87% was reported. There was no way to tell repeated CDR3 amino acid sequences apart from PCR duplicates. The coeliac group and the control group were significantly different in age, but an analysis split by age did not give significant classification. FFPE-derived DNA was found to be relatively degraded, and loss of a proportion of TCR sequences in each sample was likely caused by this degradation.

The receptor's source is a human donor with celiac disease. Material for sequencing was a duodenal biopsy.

At the DNA level, the sequence is TGTGCCACCTGGGACTTTGGGTATAAGAAACTCTTT. It is translated as CATWDFGYKKLF. This chain is built from TRGV2 and TRGJ1 or TRGJ2. The germline V gene yields EGSNGY for CDR1 and YDSYNSKV for CDR2. Including the terminal cysteine and phenylalanine, the CDR3 comprises 12 residues. The only DNA kept is the CDR3, 36 bases in frame from the first base. V trim: 3 bases; J trim: 7 bases; unmatched bases: 6.